This T cell receptor (beta chain) was sequenced in a study of blood T cell repertoires in COVID-19. Study-level information: Sites in the United States, Italy and Spain provided acute and convalescent COVID-19 samples. Sources were T cells, B-cell-depleted T cells, or PBMCs; the material itself was cDNA or gDNA.

Using immunoSEQ multiplex PCR, the repertoire was profiled, and TCRdb retains in-frame clones only, with some absent. Among more than 85,000 clones listed, 80% to 90% were seen once. For recovered donors of Cohort 3, there were two negative PCRs, clearance, or symptom resolution. Trimming removed 3 bases from V and 10 bases from J, with 11 bases in between. This CDR3 region has 11 residues. Germline V CDR1 and CDR2: SGHNT, YYREEE (reference sequence). V and J are TRBV5-4 and TRBJ2-7; tentative D call: TRBD1 (5 bases). The sequence derives from a woman in her forties or fifties who had recovered from COVID-19. The sample taken for sequencing was PBMCs or T cells enriched from blood (not recorded which). As DNA, the CDR3 is TGTGCCAGCAGCTCCAGGGCGCCCCAGTACTTC. Encoded protein: CASSSRAPQYF. Looking up the rest from reference TRBV5-4 and TRBJ2-7 gives the full variable domain: ETGVTQSPTHLIKTRGQQVTLRCSSQSGHNTVSWYQQALGQGPQFIFQYYREEENGRGNFPPRFSGLQFPNYSSELNVNALELDDSALYLCASSSRAPQYFGPGTRLTVT.